These 8 T cell receptor beta chains originate from one sample sequenced in a study of T cell responses to AZD1222 COVID-19 vaccine. TCRdb's copy holds only in-frame clones and misses some; the assay was immunoSEQ multiplex PCR. The table has fewer than 200,000 clones, roughly nine tenths seen once. The sample in question was peripheral blood, obtained on day 0 of AZD1222 vaccination. The receptors originated from an adult in good health.

The V call is TRBV2, the J call TRBJ1-4; D is perhaps TRBD1 (5 bases). This CDR3 has 14 amino acids. From germline, CDR1 is SNHLY and CDR2 FYNNEI. The V and J ends lost 1 base and 6 bases respectively, with 9 bases between them. The CDR3 DNA is TGTGCCAGCAGTGAAGGTGGGGCGCATGAAAAACTGTTTTTT. Its protein is CASSEGGAHEKLFF.

This clone was seen just once. The chain uses TRBV28 and TRBJ2-7, with unresolved D. The CDR3 totals 13 residues. Per germline, CDR1 MDHEN and CDR2 SYDVKM. Trimming removed 7 bases at V and 2 bases at J, with 12 bases between. The CDR3 loop reads CASNPPETYEQYF. In DNA, the CDR3 is TGTGCCAGCAATCCTCCAGAAACCTACGAGCAGTACTTC.

This clone has only a few counts. The chain joins TRBV2 to TRBJ1-2; D is ambiguous. This CDR3 has 12 residues. Trimming removed 5 bases at V and 10 bases at J, with 14 bases between. The germline CDR1 and CDR2 sequences are SNHLY and FYNNEI. The CDR3 loop is CASSPSALDYTF. The CDR3 DNA sequence: TGTGCCAGCAGTCCCTCGGCCCTTGACTACACCTTC.

This chain connects TRBV21-1 to TRBJ2-1; the table's D call, TRBD2, was not checked against the DNA. TRBV21-1 corresponds to a pseudogene. The CDR3 has 15 residues. DNA for the CDR3: TGTGCCAGCAGACCTAGCGGGGGCAGGATGGATGAGCAGTTCTTC. It translates to CASRPSGGRMDEQFF.

This chain links TRBV6-2 or TRBV6-3 with TRBJ2-7; possibly TRBD2 for D (6 bases). The CDR3 consists of 16 residues. V lost 0 bases, J lost 8 bases, and 20 bases lay in between. Germline values: CDR1 MNHEY, CDR2 SVGEGT. CDR3 bases: TGTGCCAGCAGTTACTCGAAATCGGGGTGGAGGGCCCAGCAGTACTTC. Translating gives CASSYSKSGWRAQQYF.

The chain links TRBV30 to TRBJ1-1; 7 bases fit TRBD1. This CDR3 is 13 amino acids long. The germline V gene has CDR1 GTSNPN and CDR2 SVGIG (reference sequence). With V trimmed by 2 bases and J by 5 bases, 5 bases remained unmatched. CDR3 nucleotides: TGTGCCTGGAGTCCAACAGGGGTAACTGAAGCTTTCTTT. Amino acids: CAWSPTGVTEAFF.

The J gene is TRBJ2-1, the V gene TRBV19; tentatively, D is TRBD1 (6 bases). The CDR3 sequence is 13 residues long. Germline CDR1 LNHDA, CDR2 SQIVND (reference sequence). The V gene lost 5 bases and the J gene lost 7 bases, with 12 bases spanning the gap. The CDR3 loop reads CASSLGQSNEQFF. For the CDR3, the DNA is TGTGCCAGTAGTCTTGGACAGTCGAATGAGCAGTTCTTC.

This clone came up a few times. The chain couples TRBV7-2 to TRBJ2-1; 7 bases are a match to TRBD2. The germline gives CDR1 SGHTA, CDR2 FQGNSA. This CDR3 has 17 amino acids. V lost 5 bases and J lost 9; bases outside the gene matches: 19. CDR3 coding DNA: TGTGCCAGCAGCACGGACTCTGGGACTACATCCCCTGGTGAGCAGTTCTTC. This codes for CASSTDSGTTSPGEQFF.